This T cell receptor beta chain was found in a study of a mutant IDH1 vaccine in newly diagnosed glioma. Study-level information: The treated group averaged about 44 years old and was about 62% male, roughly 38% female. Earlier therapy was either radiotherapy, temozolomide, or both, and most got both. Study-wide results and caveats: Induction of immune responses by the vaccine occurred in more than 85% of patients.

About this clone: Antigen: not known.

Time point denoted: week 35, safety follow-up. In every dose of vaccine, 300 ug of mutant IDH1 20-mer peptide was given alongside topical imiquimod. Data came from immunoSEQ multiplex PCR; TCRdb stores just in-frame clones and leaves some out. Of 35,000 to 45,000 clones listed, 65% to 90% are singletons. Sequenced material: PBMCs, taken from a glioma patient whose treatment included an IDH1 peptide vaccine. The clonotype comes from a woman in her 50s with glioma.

The CDR3 nucleotides are TGTGCCAGCAGCTTAGACTTCCGCGAGACCCAGTACTTC. It yields the protein CASSLDFRETQYF. V is TRBV11-2 and J is TRBJ2-5; D gene ambiguous. The germline V gene has CDR1 SGHAT and CDR2 FQNNGV. The CDR3 contains 13 residues. V was clipped by 0 bases and J by 5 bases, with 7 bases between them.